This TCR beta chain comes out of a study of blood T cell repertoires in COVID-19. The trim removed 0 bases at V and 8 bases at J, leaving 8 bases unmatched. CDR3 length: 15 residues. CDR1 is SGHRS, CDR2 YFSETQ, per germline. Which cohort a participant joined came from the clinical history participants gave. Assay: immunoSEQ multiplex PCR; the TCRdb copy retains only in-frame clones and omits some. Found here are 320,000 or so clones, roughly nine tenths of them singletons; the top ten hold under 1.3%. The chain combines TRBV5-1 with TRBJ1-1; 9 positions agree with TRBD1. This receptor was taken from a woman under 40 who had recovered from COVID-19. The sequenced sample was PBMCs or T cells enriched from blood (not recorded which). The chain's CDR3 is CASSLAGTGTTEAFF. CDR3 coding DNA: TGCGCCAGCAGCTTGGCCGGGACAGGGACGACGGAAGCTTTCTTT.